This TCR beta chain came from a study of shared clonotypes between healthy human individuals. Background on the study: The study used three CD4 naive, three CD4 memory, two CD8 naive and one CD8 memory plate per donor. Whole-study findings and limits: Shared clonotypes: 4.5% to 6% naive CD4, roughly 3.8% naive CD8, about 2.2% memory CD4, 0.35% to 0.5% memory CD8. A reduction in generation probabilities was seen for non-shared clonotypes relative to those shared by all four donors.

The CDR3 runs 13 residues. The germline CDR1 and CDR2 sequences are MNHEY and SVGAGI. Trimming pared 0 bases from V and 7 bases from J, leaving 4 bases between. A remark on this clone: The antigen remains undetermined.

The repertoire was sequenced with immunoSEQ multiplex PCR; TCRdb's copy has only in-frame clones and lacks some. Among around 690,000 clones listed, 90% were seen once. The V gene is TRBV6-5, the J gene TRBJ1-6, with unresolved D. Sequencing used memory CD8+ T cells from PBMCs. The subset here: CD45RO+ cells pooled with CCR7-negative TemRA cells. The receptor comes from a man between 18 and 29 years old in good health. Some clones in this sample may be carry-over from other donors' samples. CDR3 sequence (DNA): TGTGCCAGCAGTTACTCGTCGAATTCACCCCTCCACTTT. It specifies CASSYSSNSPLHF.